These 14 T cell receptor beta chains were all obtained from the same sample, sequenced in a study of T cells after yellow fever vaccination. TCRdb passed the 5' RACE reads through MiXCR, listing each CDR3 protein once. The sample consists of 250,000 to 400,000 distinct CDR3 sequences, about 4% of them appearing once. This specimen consisted of PBMCs, obtained 5 days after the yellow fever booster vaccination. These receptors all come from a young man who received the YFV17D yellow fever vaccine.

This chain connects TRBV3-1 to TRBJ1-1; TRBD1 is a possible D gene (6 bases). This CDR3 has 16 residues. The germline gives CDR1 LGHDT, CDR2 YNNKEL (reference sequence). The ends were cut back, 1 base at V and 1 base at J, with 13 bases in the middle. CDR3 in amino acids: CASSQGTGTQNTEAFF. In nucleotides, the CDR3 is TGTGCCAGCAGCCAAGGCACCGGGACACAGAACACTGAAGCTTTCTTT.

This clonotype was seen a handful of times. The chain is built from TRBV20-1 and TRBJ2-5; TRBD1 agrees at 10 bases. Germline loops: CDR1 DFQATT, CDR2 SNEGSKA (reference sequence). This CDR3 comprises 18 residues. The ends lost 0 bases at V and 5 bases at J; junction bases unmatched: 15. CDR3 nucleotides: TGCAGTGCTAGAGAGATTGGGGGGGGACAGGGGTTCTTGGAGACCCAGTACTTC. Translating gives CSAREIGGGQGFLETQYF.

CDR3: CASSLEGVMNTEAFF. DNA of the CDR3: TGTGCCAGCTCACTAGAAGGGGTCATGAACACTGAAGCTTTCTTT. The chain is built from TRBV18 and TRBJ1-1; weak D call: TRBD1 (5 bases). V lost 4 bases and J 0 bases, leaving 12 bases between the germline ends. The CDR3 spans 15 residues. The germline CDR1 and CDR2 sequences are KGHSH and LQKENI.

This clonotype was seen only a few times. The rearrangement uses TRBV7-6 and TRBJ1-1; D is ambiguous. This CDR3 has 13 amino acids. V lost 1 base to trimming and J lost 8 bases, with 11 bases between them. The germline V gene has CDR1 SGHVS and CDR2 FNYEAQ. The CDR3: CASSLGSPREAFF. The CDR3 DNA reads as TGTGCCAGCAGCTTAGGTTCCCCGAGGGAAGCTTTCTTT.

The V and J genes are TRBV7-9 and TRBJ1-6; no clear D. Trimming removed 1 base from V and 0 bases from J, with 13 bases in between. CDR1 is SEHNR and CDR2 is FQNEAQ in the germline V gene (reference sequence). The CDR3 totals 18 residues. CDR3 region: CASSLGPSESSYNSPLHF. The CDR3 DNA reads TGTGCCAGCAGCTTAGGTCCGTCGGAAAGCTCCTATAATTCACCCCTCCACTTT.

This clonotype was observed many times. In DNA form, the CDR3 reads TGTGCCAGCAGCTTGGAGGCCCCCCCAGGGGCCTACGAGCAGTACTTC. Translating it yields CASSLEAPPGAYEQYF. The chain uses TRBV7-2 and TRBJ2-7, with a weak D call TRBD1 (6 bases). V was cut by 3 bases and J by 2 bases, with 17 bases left in between. This CDR3 comprises 16 residues. Per germline, CDR1 SGHTA and CDR2 FQGNSA.

The V gene is TRBV29-1, the J gene TRBJ2-7; unclear D gene. Germline V lookup: CDR1 SQVTM, CDR2 ANQGSEA. This CDR3 has 12 residues. With 5 bases removed from V and 0 bases from J, the gap between germline ends came to 8 bases. The CDR3 DNA reads as TGCAGCGTTCTCGGCGACTCCTACGAGCAGTACTTC. Translated, it gives CSVLGDSYEQYF.

This clonotype was picked up many times. This chain connects TRBV7-3 to TRBJ1-6; D remains ambiguous. Germline assignment: CDR1 SGHTA and CDR2 FQGTGA. The CDR3 has 13 amino acids. Trimming left V 5 bases short and J 3 bases short, with 5 bases between. CDR3: CASSRDYNSPLHF. CDR3 coding DNA: TGTGCCAGCAGCCGGGACTATAATTCACCCCTCCACTTT.

In this sample, this clonotype turned up many times. The CDR3 coding sequence is TGTGCCAGCAGTTTACTAGCGGGGGGTGAGCAGTTCTTC. It codes for CASSLLAGGEQFF. The chain joins TRBV12-3 or TRBV12-4 to TRBJ2-1; TRBD2 matches 11 bases. The V and J ends lost 2 bases and 9 bases, in that order; junction bases with no gene match: 0. The CDR3 is 13 residues long.

This clonotype was picked up a small number of times. The chain employs TRBV6-2 or TRBV6-3 and TRBJ2-7; 10 nucleotides align to TRBD1. Per germline, CDR1 MNHEY and CDR2 SVGEGT. V lost 6 bases to trimming and J lost 2 bases; unmatched junction nucleotides: 10. This CDR3 spans 16 amino acids. Here the CDR3 reads CASSNPGQGGAYEQYV. In DNA, the CDR3 is TGTGCCAGCAGCAACCCCGGACAGGGGGGGGCCTACGAGCAGTACGTC.

The chain recombines TRBV5-1 with TRBJ1-1; maybe TRBD1 (5 bases). V was shortened by 0 bases and J by 5 bases, with 14 bases between the two germline ends. This CDR3 is built from 15 residues. The germline CDR1 and CDR2 sequences are SGHRS and YFSETQ. CDR3 sequence: CASSLVGLRGTEAFF. The CDR3 DNA sequence: TGCGCCAGCAGCTTGGTAGGATTAAGGGGAACTGAAGCTTTCTTT.

This clonotype was counted only a few times. J is TRBJ2-3 and V is TRBV4-3; 10 bases match TRBD2. The trim removed 1 base at V and 6 bases at J, leaving 7 bases unmatched. Germline CDR1 is LGHNA and CDR2 is YSLEER. The CDR3 spans 16 residues. CDR3 in amino acids: CASSQAERGGRDTQYF. The CDR3 DNA reads TGCGCCAGCAGCCAAGCCGAGCGGGGGGGCCGGGATACGCAGTATTTT.

This clonotype appeared a few times. The rearrangement joins TRBV7-9 to TRBJ2-4; 7 positions match TRBD1. This CDR3 has 17 amino acids. V was clipped by 1 base and J by 0 bases; unmatched bases: 6. The germline CDR1 and CDR2 sequences are SEHNR and FQNEAQ (reference sequence). DNA for the CDR3: TGTGCCAGCAGCTTAGTTAGGGACAGCCTAGCCAAAAACATTCAGTACTTC. It yields the protein CASSLVRDSLAKNIQYF.

The table lists this clonotype with a few counts. The chain employs TRBV11-2 and TRBJ2-4; D is unresolved. The germline V gene has CDR1 SGHAT and CDR2 FQNNGV. V lost 1 base to trimming and J lost 8 bases, with 6 bases between them. The CDR3 has 12 residues. CDR3 sequence reads: CASSLVLDIQYF. DNA of the CDR3: TGTGCCAGCAGCTTAGTCTTGGACATTCAGTACTTC.